This entry lists 14 T cell receptor beta chains sequenced from one sample in a study of CD8+ T cells in alopecia areata (dated by TCRdb to the late 2010s). Sample treatment or condition, as interpreted from the label and publication: oral pan-JAK inhibitor, 5-10 mg twice daily. The library was generated by the immunoSEQ multiplex PCR assay. RNA was extracted from all samples and reverse transcribed into cDNA as template for TCR sequencing. What TCRdb holds here is the immuneACCESS table cut down to in-frame rearrangements. Part of the clones is not present; checked against another copy, under half of the missing clones reflect an unresolved V gene, and the others are unexplained. In all, the sample holds hundreds of thousands of clones, and roughly 66% of those were seen once. The ten biggest clones cover 0.95% to 1.5% of the sample. Sample: CD4+ T cells sorted from blood, taken around week 44, from a patient treated with tofacitinib. The receptor set was obtained from a human donor with alopecia areata.

V gene TRBV10-1 combines with J gene TRBJ1-1; no reliable D call. The CDR3 extends over 13 amino acids. Germline V lookup: CDR1 WNHNN, CDR2 SYGVQD (reference sequence). V was clipped by 2 bases and J by 5 bases, with 9 bases between them. For the CDR3, the DNA is TGCGCCAGCAGTGAGCACACCTATACTGAAGCTTTCTTT. It is translated as CASSEHTYTEAFF.

The chain employs TRBV9 and TRBJ2-1; TRBD1 agrees at 9 bases. This CDR3 has 15 amino acids. J was trimmed by 8 bases and V by 0 bases; bases with no gene match: 6. CDR1 and CDR2 (germline): SGDLS, YYNGEE. CDR3: CASSVGGTGSDEQFF. Written as DNA, the CDR3 is TGTGCCAGCAGCGTAGGGGGGACAGGGTCTGATGAGCAGTTCTTC.

Comment on this clone: A much larger clonotype is one base distant, so this may be a read error. The CDR3 sequence: CASSASGGATDTQYF. The DNA of the CDR3 is TGTGCCAGCAGTGCGAGCGGGGGGGCCACAGATACGCAGTATTTT. V gene TRBV25-1 combines with J gene TRBJ2-3; TRBD2 matches at 10 bases. V lost 4 bases and J lost 2; bases outside the gene matches: 3. This CDR3 has 15 amino acids. Looked up from germline, CDR1 is MGHDK and CDR2 is SYGVNS.

Turning to this clone: The same CDR3 can be traced to other DNA sequences in this sample. CDR3 region: CASSGLNTEAFF. In DNA, the CDR3 is TGTGCCAGCAGCGGGTTGAACACTGAAGCTTTCTTT. The chain uses TRBV25-1 and TRBJ1-1; D is uncertain. The V gene lost 6 bases and the J gene lost 0 bases, with 5 bases spanning the gap. Germline V gene data show CDR1 as MGHDK and CDR2 as SYGVNS. The CDR3 is made up of 12 amino acids. Full variable domain (rest looked up from reference TRBV25-1 and TRBJ1-1): EADIYQTPRYLVIGTGKKITLECSQTMGHDKMYWYQQDPGMELHLIHYSYGVNSTEKGDLSSESTVSRIRTEHFPLTLESARPSHTSQYLCASSGLNTEAFFGQGTRLTVV.

The chain joins TRBV29-1 to TRBJ2-1; D is unclear. The germline V gene encodes CDR1 SQVTM and CDR2 ANQGSEA. V gave up 7 bases and J gave up 10 bases, with 14 bases separating them. The CDR3 has 11 amino acids. Written as DNA, the CDR3 is TGCAGCGCTACCGGCGGTGGGGAGCAGTTCTTC. Translated, it gives CSATGGGEQFF.

The chain combines TRBV30 with TRBJ2-3; TRBD2 aligns across 8 bases. The V and J ends lost 1 base and 6 bases, in that order; junction bases with no gene match: 9. Per germline, CDR1 GTSNPN and CDR2 SVGIG (reference sequence). The CDR3 is made up of 15 amino acids. The DNA for the CDR3 is TGTGCCTGGAGTGAAGGCGGGGGGACCTCGGATACGCAGTATTTT. This gives the protein CAWSEGGGTSDTQYF.

The chain combines TRBV6-5 with TRBJ1-1; D remains ambiguous. This CDR3 is built from 13 residues. The germline gives CDR1 MNHEY, CDR2 SVGAGI. Deletions cut 5 bases from V and 6 bases from J, with 13 bases between. CDR3 sequence reads: CASSQIRPAEAFF. CDR3 nucleotides: TGTGCCAGCAGTCAGATAAGGCCTGCTGAAGCTTTCTTT.

V is TRBV9 and J is TRBJ1-2, with D maybe TRBD1 (5 bases). Trimming cost V 1 base and J 13 bases, with 11 bases left between them. CDR3 length equals 11 residues. Germline V gene lookup returns CDR1 SGDLS and CDR2 YYNGEE. CDR3: CASSVRGAVTF. DNA for the CDR3: TGTGCCAGCAGCGTACGTGGGGCGGTCACCTTC.

The chain recombines TRBV2 with TRBJ2-7, with D perhaps TRBD1 (6 bases). Trimming stripped 5 bases from V and 4 bases from J, with 12 bases between. CDR1 SNHLY and CDR2 FYNNEI come from the germline V gene. The CDR3 consists of 13 residues. The DNA for the CDR3 is TGTGCCAGCAGTCGGACAGCCCAATACGAGCAGTACTTC. Its protein is CASSRTAQYEQYF.

The V gene is TRBV30, the J gene TRBJ1-5; a weak D match, TRBD1 (5 bases). CDR1 and CDR2 (germline): GTSNPN, SVGIG (reference sequence). The V gene lost 4 bases and the J gene lost 6 bases, with 16 bases spanning the gap. The CDR3 spans 14 residues. This CDR3 reads CAWTGAGFAQPQHF. CDR3 coding DNA: TGTGCCTGGACCGGGGCGGGATTTGCTCAGCCCCAGCATTTT.

The CDR3 DNA reads TGTGCCAGCAGCTTATCTATGACAAGTGCCCAGTACTTC. Protein sequence: CASSLSMTSAQYF. The chain carries TRBV7-2 and TRBJ2-5; no clear D. The V gene lost 2 bases and the J gene lost 9 bases, with 13 bases spanning the gap. CDR3 length: 13 amino acids. Germline-derived CDR1 and CDR2 are SGHTA and FQGNSA.

This clone occurred once. V usage is TRBV2 and J usage is TRBJ2-3; D ambiguous. The V end lost 4 bases, the J end lost 4 bases, and 9 bases lay between the germline ends. The CDR3 has 13 residues. Germline V CDR1 and CDR2: SNHLY, FYNNEI. The CDR3 spells CASSGLAPDTQYF. Here the CDR3 DNA reads TGTGCCAGCAGTGGTTTAGCACCAGATACGCAGTATTTT.

The V gene is TRBV30, the J gene TRBJ1-2; TRBD1 is a possible D gene (6 bases). V lost 3 bases, J lost 3 bases, and 8 bases lay in between. Germline CDR1 and CDR2: GTSNPN and SVGIG (reference sequence). The CDR3 covers 12 residues. CDR3 nucleotides: TGTGCCTGGAGCGGACAGTACTATGGCTACACCTTC. Translation: CAWSGQYYGYTF.

The CDR3 reads CASSPKSTDTQYF. In nucleotides, the CDR3 is TGTGCCAGCAGCCCCAAATCCACAGATACGCAGTATTTT. The rearrangement joins TRBV7-9 to TRBJ2-3; no reliable D call. V dropped 5 bases and J dropped 2 bases, with 8 bases sitting between them. Germline V gives CDR1 SEHNR, CDR2 FQNEAQ (reference sequence). This CDR3 comprises 13 residues.